This T cell receptor (beta chain) was identified in a study of cytomegalovirus exposure and HLA in healthy donors. In the study overall: Counted in an early data release were 65 million to 100 million unique TCRs from HLA-typed donors.

Comments on this clone: Its antigen is undetermined.

The study's findings and limits: Earlier analysis looked at TCR beta V segments, and most were productive about 87% or about 30% of the time. As confirmed in vitro, three CMV-associated chains were specific for CMV antigens. Fewer N-insertions (relative to the roughly 700-donor mean) were reportedly seen in an Asian-associated ancestry cluster in a later analysis.

The PCR was carried out with 60 Vbeta primers and 13 Jbeta primers. Assay: immunoSEQ multiplex PCR; the TCRdb copy retains only in-frame clones and omits some. This sample carries around 120,000 clones, 70% to 85% of them seen once, and the ten largest clones take approximately 3%. V was clipped by 1 base and J by 1 base, with 5 bases between them. The CDR3 consists of 14 residues. In germline, CDR1 is KGHSH, CDR2 LQKENI. This TCR derives from a boy aged 2-15 years in good health and CMV-seronegative. The chain couples TRBV18 to TRBJ2-1; D is ambiguous. Sequenced material: PBMCs. In nucleotides, the CDR3 is TGTGCCAGCTCACCACTTCCTTCCTACAATGAGCAGTTCTTC. Translating gives CASSPLPSYNEQFF.